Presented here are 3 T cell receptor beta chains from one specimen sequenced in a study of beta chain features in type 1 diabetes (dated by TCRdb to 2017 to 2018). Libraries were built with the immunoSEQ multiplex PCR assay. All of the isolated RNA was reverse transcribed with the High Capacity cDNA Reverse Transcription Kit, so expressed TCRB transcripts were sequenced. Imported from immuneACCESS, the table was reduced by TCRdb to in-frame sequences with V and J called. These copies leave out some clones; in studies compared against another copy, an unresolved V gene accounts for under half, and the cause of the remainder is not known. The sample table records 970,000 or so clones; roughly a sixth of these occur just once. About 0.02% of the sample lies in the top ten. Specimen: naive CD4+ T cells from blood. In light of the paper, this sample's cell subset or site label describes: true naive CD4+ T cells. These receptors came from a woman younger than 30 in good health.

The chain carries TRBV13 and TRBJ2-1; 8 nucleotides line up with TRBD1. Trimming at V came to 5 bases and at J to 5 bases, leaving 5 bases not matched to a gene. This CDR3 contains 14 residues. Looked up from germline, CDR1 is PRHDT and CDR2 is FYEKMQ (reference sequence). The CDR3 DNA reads TGTGCCAGCAGCCTTACAGGGGGGAACAATGAGCAGTTCTTC. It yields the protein CASSLTGGNNEQFF.

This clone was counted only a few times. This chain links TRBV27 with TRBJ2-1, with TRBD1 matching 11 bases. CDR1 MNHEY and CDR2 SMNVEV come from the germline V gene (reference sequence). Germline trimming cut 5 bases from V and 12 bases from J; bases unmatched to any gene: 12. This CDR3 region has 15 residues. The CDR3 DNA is TGTGCCAGCAGTCCCGCGGGACAGGGGGGTAAGTGGCAGTTCTTC. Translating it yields CASSPAGQGGKWQFF.

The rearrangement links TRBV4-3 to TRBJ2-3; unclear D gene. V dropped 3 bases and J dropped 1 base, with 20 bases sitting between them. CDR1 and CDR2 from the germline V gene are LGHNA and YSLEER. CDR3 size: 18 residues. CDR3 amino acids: CASSHGPSGDIRTDTQYF. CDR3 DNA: TGCGCCAGCAGCCATGGACCTTCTGGGGATATACGCACAGATACGCAGTATTTT.